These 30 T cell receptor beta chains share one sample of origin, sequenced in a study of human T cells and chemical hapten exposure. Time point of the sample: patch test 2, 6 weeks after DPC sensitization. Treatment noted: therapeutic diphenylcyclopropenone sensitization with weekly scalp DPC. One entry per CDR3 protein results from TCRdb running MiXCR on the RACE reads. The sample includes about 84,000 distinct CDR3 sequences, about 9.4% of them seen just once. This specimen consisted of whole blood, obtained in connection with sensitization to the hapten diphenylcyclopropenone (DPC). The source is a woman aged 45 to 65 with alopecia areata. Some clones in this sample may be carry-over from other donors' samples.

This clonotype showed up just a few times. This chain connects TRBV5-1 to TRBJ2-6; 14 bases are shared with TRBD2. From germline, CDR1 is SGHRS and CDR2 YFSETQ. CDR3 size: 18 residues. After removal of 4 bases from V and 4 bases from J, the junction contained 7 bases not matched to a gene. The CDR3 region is CASSTGLAGVGGANVLTF. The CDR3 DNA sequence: TGCGCCAGCAGCACGGGACTAGCGGGAGTAGGAGGGGCCAACGTCCTGACTTTC.

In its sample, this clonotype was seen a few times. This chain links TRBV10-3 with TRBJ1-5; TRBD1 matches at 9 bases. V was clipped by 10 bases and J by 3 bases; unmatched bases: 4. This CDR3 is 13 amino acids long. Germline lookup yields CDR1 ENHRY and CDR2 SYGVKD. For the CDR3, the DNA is TGTGCCAGCCGGGACAGGGTCAATCAGCCCCAGCATTTT. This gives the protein CASRDRVNQPQHF.

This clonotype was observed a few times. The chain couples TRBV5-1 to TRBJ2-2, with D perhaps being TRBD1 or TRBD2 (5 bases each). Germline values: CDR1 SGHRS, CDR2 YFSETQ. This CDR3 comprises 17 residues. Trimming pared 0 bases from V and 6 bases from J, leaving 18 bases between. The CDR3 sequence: CASSLGHRDPGSGELFF. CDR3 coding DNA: TGCGCCAGCAGCTTGGGCCATAGGGACCCAGGGTCCGGGGAGCTGTTTTTT.

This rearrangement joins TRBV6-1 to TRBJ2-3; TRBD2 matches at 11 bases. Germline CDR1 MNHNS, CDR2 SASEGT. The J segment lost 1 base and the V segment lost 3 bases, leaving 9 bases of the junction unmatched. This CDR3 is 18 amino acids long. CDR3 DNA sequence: TGTGCCAGCAGTGATACACGACTAGCGGGATATGGCACAGATACGCAGTATTTT. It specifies CASSDTRLAGYGTDTQYF.

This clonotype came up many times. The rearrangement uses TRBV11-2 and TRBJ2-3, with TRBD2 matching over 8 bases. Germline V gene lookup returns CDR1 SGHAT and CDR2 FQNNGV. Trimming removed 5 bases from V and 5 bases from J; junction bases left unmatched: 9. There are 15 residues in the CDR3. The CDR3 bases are TGTGCCAGCAGCCGTAGCGGGATTATGGGAGATACGCAGTATTTT. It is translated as CASSRSGIMGDTQYF.

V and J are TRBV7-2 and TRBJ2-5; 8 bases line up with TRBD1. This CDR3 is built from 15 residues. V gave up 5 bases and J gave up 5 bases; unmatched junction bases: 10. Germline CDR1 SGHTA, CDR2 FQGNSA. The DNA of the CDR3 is TGTGCCAGCAGCAGGGGACCAGGGGGCCAGGAGACCCAGTACTTC. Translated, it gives CASSRGPGGQETQYF.

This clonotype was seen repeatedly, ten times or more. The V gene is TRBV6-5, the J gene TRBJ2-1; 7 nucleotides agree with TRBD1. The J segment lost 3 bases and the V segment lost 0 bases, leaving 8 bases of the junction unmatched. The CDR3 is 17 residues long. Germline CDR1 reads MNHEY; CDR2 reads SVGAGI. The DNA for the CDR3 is TGTGCCAGCAGTTACTCAACCGCGACAGGGTTCTACAATGAGCAGTTCTTC. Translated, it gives CASSYSTATGFYNEQFF.

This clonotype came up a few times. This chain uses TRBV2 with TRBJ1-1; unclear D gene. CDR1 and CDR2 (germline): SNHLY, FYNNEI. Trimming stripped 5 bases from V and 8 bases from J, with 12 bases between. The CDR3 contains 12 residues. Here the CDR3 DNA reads TGTGCCAGCAGTCCGGATATTAGGGAAGCTTTCTTT. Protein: CASSPDIREAFF.

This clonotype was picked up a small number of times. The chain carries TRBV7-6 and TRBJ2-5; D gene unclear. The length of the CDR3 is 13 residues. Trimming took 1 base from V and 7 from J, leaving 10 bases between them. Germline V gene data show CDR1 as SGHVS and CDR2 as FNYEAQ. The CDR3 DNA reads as TGTGCCAGCAGCTTAGGGTTCAAATCGACCCAGTACTTC. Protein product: CASSLGFKSTQYF. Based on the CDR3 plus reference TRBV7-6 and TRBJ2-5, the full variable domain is GAGVSQSPRYKVTKRGQDVALRCDPISGHVSLYWYRQALGQGPEFLTYFNYEAQQDKSGLPNDRFSAERPEGSISTLTIQRTEQRDSAMYRCASSLGFKSTQYFGPGTRLLVL.

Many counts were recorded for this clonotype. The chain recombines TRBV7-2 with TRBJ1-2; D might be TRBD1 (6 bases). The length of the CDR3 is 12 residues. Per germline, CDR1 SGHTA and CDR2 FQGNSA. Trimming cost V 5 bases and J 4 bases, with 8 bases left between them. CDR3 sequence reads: CASSRDTYGYTF. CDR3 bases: TGTGCCAGCAGCCGGGACACCTATGGCTACACCTTC.

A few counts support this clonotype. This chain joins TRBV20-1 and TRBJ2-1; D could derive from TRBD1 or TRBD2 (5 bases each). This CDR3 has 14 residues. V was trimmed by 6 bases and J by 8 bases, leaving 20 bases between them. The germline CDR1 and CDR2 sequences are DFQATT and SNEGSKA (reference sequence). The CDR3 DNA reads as TGCAGTGCCCCCCGGGGCTTTCTTGCCCATGAGCAGTTCTTC. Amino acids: CSAPRGFLAHEQFF.

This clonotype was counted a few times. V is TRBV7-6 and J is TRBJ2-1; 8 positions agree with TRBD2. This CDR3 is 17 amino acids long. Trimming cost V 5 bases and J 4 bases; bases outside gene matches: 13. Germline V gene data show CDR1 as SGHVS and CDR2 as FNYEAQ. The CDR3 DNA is TGTGCCAGCAGCACAATAACCAGCGGGAGTTCTTACAATGAGCAGTTCTTC. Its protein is CASSTITSGSSYNEQFF.

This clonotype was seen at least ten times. DNA of the CDR3: TGCGCCAGCAGCCAAGAGGACAGGGACACTGAAGCTTTCTTT. It codes for CASSQEDRDTEAFF. The chain is built from TRBV4-3 and TRBJ1-1; 8 bases agree with TRBD1. The germline V gene encodes CDR1 LGHNA and CDR2 YSLEER. Trimming cost V 0 bases and J 3 bases; bases outside gene matches: 0. The CDR3 length is 14 residues.

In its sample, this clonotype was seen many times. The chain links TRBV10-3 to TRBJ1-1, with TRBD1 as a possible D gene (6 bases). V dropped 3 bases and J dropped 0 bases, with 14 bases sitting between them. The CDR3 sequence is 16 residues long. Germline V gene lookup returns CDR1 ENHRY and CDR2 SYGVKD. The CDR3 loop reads CAISDLDSRLNTEAFF. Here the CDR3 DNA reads TGTGCCATCAGTGACCTGGACAGTCGCTTGAACACTGAAGCTTTCTTT.

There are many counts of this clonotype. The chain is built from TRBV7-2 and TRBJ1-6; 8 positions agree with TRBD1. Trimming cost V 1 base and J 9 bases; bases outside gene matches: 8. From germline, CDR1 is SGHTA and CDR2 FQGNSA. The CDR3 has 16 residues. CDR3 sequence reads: CASSLEPGTGVSPLHF. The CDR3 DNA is TGTGCCAGCAGCTTAGAACCAGGGACAGGTGTTTCACCCCTCCACTTT. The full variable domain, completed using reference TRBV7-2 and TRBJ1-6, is GAGVSQSPSNKVTEKGKDVELRCDPISGHTALYWYRQSLGQGLEFLIYFQGNSAPDKSGLPSDRFSAERTGGSVSTLTIQRTQQEDSAVYLCASSLEPGTGVSPLHFGNGTRLTVT.

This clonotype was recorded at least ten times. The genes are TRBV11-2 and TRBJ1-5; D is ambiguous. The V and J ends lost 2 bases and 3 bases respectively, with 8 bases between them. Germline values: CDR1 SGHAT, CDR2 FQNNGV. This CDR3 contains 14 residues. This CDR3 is CASSLFLSNQPQHF. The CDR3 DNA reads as TGTGCCAGCAGCTTATTCCTGTCCAATCAGCCCCAGCATTTT.

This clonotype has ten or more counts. In DNA, the CDR3 is TGTGCCAGCAGCTTAAAGCGTGGCGGGAGTTTGGCAGATACGCAGTATTTT. This encodes CASSLKRGGSLADTQYF. This chain uses TRBV7-2 with TRBJ2-3; TRBD2 aligns across 7 bases. From germline, CDR1 is SGHTA and CDR2 FQGNSA. This CDR3 contains 17 residues. V lost 2 bases, J lost 4 bases, and 12 bases stayed unmatched.

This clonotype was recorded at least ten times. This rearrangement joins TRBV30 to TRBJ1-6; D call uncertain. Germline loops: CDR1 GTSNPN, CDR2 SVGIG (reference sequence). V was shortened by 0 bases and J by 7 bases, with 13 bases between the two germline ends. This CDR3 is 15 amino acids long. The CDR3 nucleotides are TGTGCCTGGAGTGTAGTGGGTAGAAACAATTCACCCCTCCACTTT. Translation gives CAWSVVGRNNSPLHF.

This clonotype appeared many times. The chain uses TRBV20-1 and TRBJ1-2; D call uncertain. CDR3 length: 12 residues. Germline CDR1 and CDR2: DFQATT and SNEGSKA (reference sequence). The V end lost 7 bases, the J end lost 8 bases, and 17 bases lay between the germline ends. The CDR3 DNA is TGCAGTGTAAGGGAAGGGTCTAGAGGCTACACCTTC. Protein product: CSVREGSRGYTF.

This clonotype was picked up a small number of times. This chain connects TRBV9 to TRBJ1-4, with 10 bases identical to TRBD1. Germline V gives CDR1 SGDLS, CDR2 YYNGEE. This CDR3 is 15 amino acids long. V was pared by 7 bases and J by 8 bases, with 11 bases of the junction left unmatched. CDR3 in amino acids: CASRRGTGEVEKLFF. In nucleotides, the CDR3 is TGTGCCAGCCGACGAGGGACAGGGGAGGTAGAAAAACTGTTTTTT.

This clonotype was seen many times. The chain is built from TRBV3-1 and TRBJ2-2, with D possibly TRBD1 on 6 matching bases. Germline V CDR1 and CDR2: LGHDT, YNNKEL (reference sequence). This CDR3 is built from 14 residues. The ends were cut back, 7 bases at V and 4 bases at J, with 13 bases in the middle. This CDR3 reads CASTQGLATGELFF. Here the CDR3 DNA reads TGTGCCAGCACCCAGGGGCTAGCCACCGGGGAGCTGTTTTTT.

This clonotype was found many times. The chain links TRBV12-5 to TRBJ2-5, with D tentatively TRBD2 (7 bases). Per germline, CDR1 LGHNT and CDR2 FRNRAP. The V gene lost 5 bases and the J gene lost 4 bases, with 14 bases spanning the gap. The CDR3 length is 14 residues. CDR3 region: CASGPPGGRETQYF. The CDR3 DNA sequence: TGTGCTAGTGGTCCCCCGGGGGGCAGAGAGACCCAGTACTTC.

The CDR3 coding sequence is TGTGCCTGGAGGATGGGACAGTACTCCTACGAGCAGTACTTC. Its translation: CAWRMGQYSYEQYF. The chain combines TRBV30 with TRBJ2-7; 7 bases are a match to TRBD1. With 3 bases clipped from V and 0 bases from J, the junction kept 5 bases outside the gene matches. The CDR3 is made up of 14 amino acids. Germline lookup yields CDR1 GTSNPN and CDR2 SVGIG (reference sequence).

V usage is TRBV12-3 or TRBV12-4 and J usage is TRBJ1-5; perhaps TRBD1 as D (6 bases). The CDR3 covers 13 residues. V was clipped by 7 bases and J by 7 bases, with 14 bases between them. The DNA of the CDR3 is TGTGCCAGCACCAACAGGGAAGGACAGCCCCAGCATTTT. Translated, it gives CASTNREGQPQHF.

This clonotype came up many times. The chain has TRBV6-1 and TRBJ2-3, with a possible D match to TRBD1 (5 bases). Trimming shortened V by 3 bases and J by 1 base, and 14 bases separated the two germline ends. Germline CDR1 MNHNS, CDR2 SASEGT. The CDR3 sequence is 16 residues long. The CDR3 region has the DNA TGTGCCAGCAGTGACCCTGGCCAGGGTGGCACAGATACGCAGTATTTT. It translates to CASSDPGQGGTDTQYF.

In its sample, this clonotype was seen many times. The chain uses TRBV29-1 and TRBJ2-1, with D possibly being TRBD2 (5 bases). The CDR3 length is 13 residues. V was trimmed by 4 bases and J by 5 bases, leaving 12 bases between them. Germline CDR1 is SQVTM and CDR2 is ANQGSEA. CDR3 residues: CSVGGGQHNEQFF. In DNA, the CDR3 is TGCAGCGTTGGTGGCGGGCAGCACAATGAGCAGTTCTTC.

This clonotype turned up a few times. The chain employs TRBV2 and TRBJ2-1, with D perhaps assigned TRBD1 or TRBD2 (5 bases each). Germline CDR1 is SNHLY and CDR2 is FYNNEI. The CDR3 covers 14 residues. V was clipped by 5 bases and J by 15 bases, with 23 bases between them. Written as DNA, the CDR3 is TGTGCCAGCAGTTCCTCAGGGAATAGCGTTCGGGCGTTCTTC. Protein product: CASSSSGNSVRAFF.

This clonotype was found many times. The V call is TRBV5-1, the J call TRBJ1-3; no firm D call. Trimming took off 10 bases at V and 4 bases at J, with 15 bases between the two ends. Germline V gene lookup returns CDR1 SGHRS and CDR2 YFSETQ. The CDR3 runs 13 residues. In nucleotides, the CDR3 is TGCGCCGTACGACTGATCGAGGGAAACACCATATATTTT. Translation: CAVRLIEGNTIYF.

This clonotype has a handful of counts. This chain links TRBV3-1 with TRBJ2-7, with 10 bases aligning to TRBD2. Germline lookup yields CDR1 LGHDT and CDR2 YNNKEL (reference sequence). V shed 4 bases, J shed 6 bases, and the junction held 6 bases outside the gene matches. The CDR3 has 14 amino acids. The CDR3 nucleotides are TGTGCCAGCAGCCCAGCGGGAGGGCCCGGCGAGCAGTACTTC. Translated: CASSPAGGPGEQYF.

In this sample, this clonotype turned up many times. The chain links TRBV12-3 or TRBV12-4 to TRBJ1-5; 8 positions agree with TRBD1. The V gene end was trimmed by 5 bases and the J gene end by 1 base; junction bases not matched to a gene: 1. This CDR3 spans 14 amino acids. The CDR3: CASSRQGSNQPQHF. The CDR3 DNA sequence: TGTGCCAGCAGTAGACAGGGGAGCAATCAGCCCCAGCATTTT.